Listed below are T cell receptor beta chains from one sample, sequenced in a study of cytomegalovirus exposure and HLA in healthy donors. TCRdb's table, derived via immunoSEQ multiplex PCR, lists solely in-frame clones and lacks some. The sample includes 150,000 to 200,000 clones, more than 70% of them seen just once. Specimen: PBMCs. All receptors come from a man aged 25-45 years in good health and CMV-seropositive. Each CDR3 is given with its conserved first and last residue. Each record gives: V gene, D gene, CDR3 length, clone size, J gene, CDR3 protein, CDR3 DNA. The D gene is left open where the match is weak. Size is omitted from some rows. Given values are once, few, many or a class for expanded clones.

V: TRBV7-2
D: -
length: 17
size: -
J: TRBJ1-5
CDR3: CASSLTGQKGSNQPQHF
DNA: TGTGCCAGCAGCTTGACAGGCCAGAAGGGTAGCAATCAGCCCCAGCATTTT

V: TRBV9
D: TRBD2
length: 17
size: -
J: TRBJ2-1
CDR3: CASSVTTSGLRAGEQFF
DNA: TGTGCCAGCAGCGTAACGACTAGCGGGCTCCGGGCGGGGGAGCAGTTCTTC

V: TRBV4-2
D: -
length: 14
size: once
J: TRBJ2-1
CDR3: CASSSRREGSEQFF
DNA: TGTGCCAGCAGCTCAAGGCGGGAAGGGAGTGAGCAGTTCTTC

V: TRBV19
D: -
length: 16
size: few
J: TRBJ1-5
CDR3: CASTARNQGLVQPQHF
DNA: TGTGCCAGTACTGCCAGAAATCAGGGGTTGGTTCAGCCCCAGCATTTT

V: TRBV7-6
D: TRBD2
length: 16
size: few
J: TRBJ2-7
CDR3: CASSLGSSGGAYEQYF
DNA: TGTGCCAGCAGCTTAGGATCCAGCGGGGGGGCCTACGAGCAGTACTTC

V: TRBV5-6
D: TRBD1
length: 16
size: few
J: TRBJ1-5
CDR3: CASSLAGTGLNQPQHF
DNA: TGTGCCAGCAGCTTGGCCGGGACAGGCCTTAATCAGCCCCAGCATTTT

V: TRBV4-2
D: -
length: 16
size: few
J: TRBJ2-6
CDR3: CASSQATGSGANVLTF
DNA: TGTGCCAGCAGCCAAGCTACGGGCTCTGGGGCCAACGTCCTGACTTTC

V: TRBV7-6
D: -
length: 14
size: -
J: TRBJ1-2
CDR3: CASSPSSGEGGYTF
DNA: TGTGCCAGCAGCCCGAGTTCCGGGGAGGGTGGCTACACCTTC

V: TRBV11-2
D: -
length: 14
size: -
J: TRBJ2-7
CDR3: CASSSDSPAYEQYF
DNA: TGTGCCAGCAGCTCGGACAGCCCGGCATACGAGCAGTACTTC

V: TRBV7-9
D: TRBD1
length: 14
size: -
J: TRBJ2-7
CDR3: CASSLTGGSYEQYF
DNA: TGTGCCAGCAGCTTAACAGGGGGATCCTACGAGCAGTACTTC

V: TRBV28
D: -
length: 15
size: -
J: TRBJ2-7
CDR3: CASSPLGQSSYEQYF
DNA: TGTGCCAGCAGTCCCCTCGGACAGAGCTCCTACGAGCAGTACTTC

V: TRBV7-8
D: -
length: 17
size: few
J: TRBJ1-2
CDR3: CASSFLIPNQGPGGYTF
DNA: TGTGCCAGCAGCTTTTTAATCCCAAATCAGGGCCCTGGGGGCTACACCTTC

V: TRBV28
D: -
length: 13
size: -
J: TRBJ2-2
CDR3: CASSLSGTGELFF
DNA: TGTGCCAGCAGTTTGAGCGGGACCGGGGAGCTGTTTTTT

V: TRBV5-8
D: -
length: 17
size: -
J: TRBJ2-2
CDR3: CASSPVWTVKISGELFF
DNA: TGTGCCAGCAGCCCGGTATGGACAGTGAAAATATCCGGGGAGCTGTTTTTT

V: TRBV7-9
D: TRBD2
length: 15
size: -
J: TRBJ2-1
CDR3: CASSLELAVQDEQFF
DNA: TGTGCCAGCAGCTTAGAACTAGCGGTCCAAGATGAGCAGTTCTTC